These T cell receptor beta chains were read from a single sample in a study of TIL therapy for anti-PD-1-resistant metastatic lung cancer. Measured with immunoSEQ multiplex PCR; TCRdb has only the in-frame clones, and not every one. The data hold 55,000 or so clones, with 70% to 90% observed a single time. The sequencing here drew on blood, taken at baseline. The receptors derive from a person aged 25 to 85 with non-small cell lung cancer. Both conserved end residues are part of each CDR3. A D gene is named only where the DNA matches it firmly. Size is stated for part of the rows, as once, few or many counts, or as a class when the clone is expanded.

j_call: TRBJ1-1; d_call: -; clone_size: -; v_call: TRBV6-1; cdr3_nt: TGTGCCAGCGCAAGGGAGGGAAACACTGAAGCTTTCTTT; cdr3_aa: CASAREGNTEAFF
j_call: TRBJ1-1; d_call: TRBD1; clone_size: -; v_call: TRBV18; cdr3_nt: TGTGCCAGCTCCCTCAGACCCAGGGGGGACACTGAAGCTTTCTTT; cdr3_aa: CASSLRPRGDTEAFF
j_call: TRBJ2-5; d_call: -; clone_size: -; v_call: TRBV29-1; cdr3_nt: TGCAGCGTTGAAGGGGGGCTAGGAGAGACCCAGTACTTC; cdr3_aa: CSVEGGLGETQYF
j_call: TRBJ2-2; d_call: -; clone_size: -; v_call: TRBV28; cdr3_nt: TGTGCCAGCAGTTCCCACGGGGAGCTGTTTTTT; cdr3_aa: CASSSHGELFF
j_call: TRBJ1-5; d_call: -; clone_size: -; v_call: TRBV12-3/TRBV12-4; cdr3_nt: TGTGCCAGCAGTTTTTCGGCCAATCAGCCCCAGCATTTT; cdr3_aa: CASSFSANQPQHF
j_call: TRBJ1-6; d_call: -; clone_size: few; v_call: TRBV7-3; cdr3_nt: TGTGCCAGCAGCCCGGGAAATCGGGGCTCACCCCTCCACTTT; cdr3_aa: CASSPGNRGSPLHF
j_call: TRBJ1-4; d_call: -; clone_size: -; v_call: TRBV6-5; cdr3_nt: TGTGCCAGCAGGCAGGAGATTAATGAAAAACTGTTTTTT; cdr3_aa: CASRQEINEKLFF
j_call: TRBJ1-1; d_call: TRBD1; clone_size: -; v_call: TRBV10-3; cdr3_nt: TGTGCCATCAGTTCAACGGACAGGGGCCGTGGGGGAGCTTTCTTT; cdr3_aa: CAISSTDRGRGGAFF
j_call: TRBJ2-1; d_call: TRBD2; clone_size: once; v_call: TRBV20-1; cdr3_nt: TGCAGCTTTCTAGCGGCCGAGCAGTTCTTC; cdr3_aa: CSFLAAEQFF
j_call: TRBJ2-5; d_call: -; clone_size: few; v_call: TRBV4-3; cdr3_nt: TGCGCCAGCAGCGTTCAGGCAGGGTGGGGAGAGACCCAGTACTTC; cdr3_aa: CASSVQAGWGETQYF
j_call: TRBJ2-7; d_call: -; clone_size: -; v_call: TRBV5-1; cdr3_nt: TGCGCCAGCAGCTTGTCAGGCACTTCCCCCTACGAGCAGTACTTC; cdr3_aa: CASSLSGTSPYEQYF
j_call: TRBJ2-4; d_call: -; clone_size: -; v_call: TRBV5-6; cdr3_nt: TGTGCCAGCAGCTTGCAGGGTAGGCTAGCCAAAAACATTCAGTACTTC; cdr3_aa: CASSLQGRLAKNIQYF
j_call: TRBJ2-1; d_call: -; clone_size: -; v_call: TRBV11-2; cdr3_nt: TGTGCCAGCAGCTTGGACTCCCGTCCATACAATGAGCAGTTCTTC; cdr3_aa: CASSLDSRPYNEQFF
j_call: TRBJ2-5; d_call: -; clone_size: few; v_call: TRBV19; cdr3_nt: TGTGCCAGTAGTATAGGAAATCCAAACATAGAAGAGACCCAGTACTTC; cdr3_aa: CASSIGNPNIEETQYF
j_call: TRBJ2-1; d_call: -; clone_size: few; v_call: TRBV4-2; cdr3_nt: TGTGCCAGCAGCCAGGTGCCCTCCCATGAGCAGTTCTTC; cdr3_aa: CASSQVPSHEQFF
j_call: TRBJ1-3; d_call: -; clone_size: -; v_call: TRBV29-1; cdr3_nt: TGCAGCGCGTATAGTGACTACTCTGGAAACACCATATATTTT; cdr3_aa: CSAYSDYSGNTIYF
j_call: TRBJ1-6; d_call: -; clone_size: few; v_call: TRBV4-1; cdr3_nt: TGCGCCAGCAGCCAACAGGGGTTTAATTCACCCCTCCACTTT; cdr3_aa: CASSQQGFNSPLHF
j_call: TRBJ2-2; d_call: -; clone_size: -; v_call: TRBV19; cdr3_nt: TGTGCCAGTAGTAGGGGGCCCGGGGAGCTGTTTTTT; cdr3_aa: CASSRGPGELFF
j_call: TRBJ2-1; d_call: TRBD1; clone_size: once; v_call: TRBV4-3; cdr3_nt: TGCGCCAGCAGCCAAGATCGGGGACAGGGGGGAGGTGAGCAGTTCTTC; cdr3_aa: CASSQDRGQGGGEQFF
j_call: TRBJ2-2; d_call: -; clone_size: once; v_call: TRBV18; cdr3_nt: TGTGCCAGCTCAGTTATGGGCCCGTCGTTCACCGGGGAGCTGTTTTTT; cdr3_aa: CASSVMGPSFTGELFF
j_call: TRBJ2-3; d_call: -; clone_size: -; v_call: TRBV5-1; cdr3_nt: TGCGCCAGCAGCTTGCTCGGGGGCCATAGCACAGATACGCAGTATTTT; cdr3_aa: CASSLLGGHSTDTQYF
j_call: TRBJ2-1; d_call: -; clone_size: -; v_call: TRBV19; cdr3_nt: TGTGCCAGTACCAACCGTCGTGGTAGCGAGGTTGGTGAGCAGTTCTTC; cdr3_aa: CASTNRRGSEVGEQFF
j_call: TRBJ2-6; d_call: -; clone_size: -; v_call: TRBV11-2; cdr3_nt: TGTGCCAGCAGATTTTCTGGGGCCAACGTCCTGACTTTC; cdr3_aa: CASRFSGANVLTF
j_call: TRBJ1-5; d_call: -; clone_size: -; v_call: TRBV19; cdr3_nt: TGTGCCAGTAGTATTCGGCCGAGGGGACAGCCCCAGCATTTT; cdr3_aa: CASSIRPRGQPQHF
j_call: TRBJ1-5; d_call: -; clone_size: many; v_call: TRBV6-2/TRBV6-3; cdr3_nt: TGTGCCAGCAGTTATACCGCTAGCAATCAGCCCCAGCATTTT; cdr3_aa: CASSYTASNQPQHF
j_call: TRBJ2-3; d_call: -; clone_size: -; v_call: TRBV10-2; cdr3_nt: TGCGCCAGCAGTGACGGAACGGGTACCACAGATACGCAGTATTTT; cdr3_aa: CASSDGTGTTDTQYF
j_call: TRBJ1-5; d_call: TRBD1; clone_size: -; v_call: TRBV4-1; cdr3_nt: TGCGCCAGCAGCCAGCAACCGGGACAGGACTGGGGGCCCCAGCATTTT; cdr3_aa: CASSQQPGQDWGPQHF
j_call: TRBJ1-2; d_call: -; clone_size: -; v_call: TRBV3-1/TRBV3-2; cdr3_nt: TGTGCCAGCAGCCCAAGAACTATTGGGACAACTAACTATGGCTACACCTTC; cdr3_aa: CASSPRTIGTTNYGYTF